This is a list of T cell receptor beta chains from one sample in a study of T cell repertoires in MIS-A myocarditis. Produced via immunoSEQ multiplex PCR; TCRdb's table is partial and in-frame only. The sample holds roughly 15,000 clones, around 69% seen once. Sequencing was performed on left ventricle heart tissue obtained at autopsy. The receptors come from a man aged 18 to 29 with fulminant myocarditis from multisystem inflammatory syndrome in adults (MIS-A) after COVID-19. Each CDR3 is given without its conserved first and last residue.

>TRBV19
ASSPSTGFYGYT
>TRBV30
AWSRDRINQPQH
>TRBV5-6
ASSLGPRDTEAF
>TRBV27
ASSLSGQGPSYGYT
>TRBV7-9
ASSSSGRLYNEQF
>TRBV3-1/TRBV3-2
ASSQVTVSSGNTIY
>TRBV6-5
ASGRVETQY
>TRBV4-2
ASSLSTANTEAF
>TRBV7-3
ASRKTGLAGEADTQY
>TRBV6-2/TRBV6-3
ASSSGTGVTEAF
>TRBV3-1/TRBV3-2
ASSAGGTQY
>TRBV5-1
ASRKSQGTSYEQY
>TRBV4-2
ASSVPGSSYEQY
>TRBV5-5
ASSFTPTSPNEQY
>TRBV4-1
ASSQVEQGSGANVLT
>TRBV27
ASSPGLHSYEQY